This paragraph covers one TCR beta chain sequence. This record belongs to a study of vaccination and CD4 T cells after COVID-19. Via MiXCR, TCRdb re-called the PCR reads, giving one row per CDR3 protein. Here the sample spans about 36,000 distinct CDR3 sequences, around 39% being singletons. The time point is: late sampling 161 to 241 days after vaccination in three convalescent patients. The sequenced sample was CD4+ T cells from blood, obtained about 7 months after SARS-CoV-2 vaccination. This receptor was taken from a human donor who had recovered from COVID-19.

The CDR3 DNA sequence: TGTGCCAGCAGTTCCTTTGGGCTGCGGGACGAGCAGTACTTC. It codes for CASSSFGLRDEQYF. This chain joins TRBV6-5 and TRBJ2-7; D is possibly TRBD2 (5 bases). Germline CDR1 reads MNHEY; CDR2 reads SVGAGI. This CDR3 has 14 residues. The V end lost 4 bases, the J end lost 5 bases, and 15 bases lay between the germline ends.